The 29 T cell receptor beta chains in this list originate from one sample, sequenced in a study of STAT3 mutations in large granular lymphocyte leukemia. General study points: At least one immunodominant TCR beta clonotype appeared in every T-cell large granular lymphocyte leukemia patient.

Assay: immunoSEQ multiplex PCR; the TCRdb copy retains only in-frame clones and omits some. The repertoire holds some 15,000 clones, with 81% as singletons. Their antigen targets remain unknown. Sequencing was done on a sample of peripheral blood mononuclear cells. These receptors all stem from a man aged 55 to 70 with T-cell large granular lymphocyte leukemia. Some clones in this sample may be carry-over from other donors' samples.

This clone has just one count. The DNA for the CDR3 is TGTGCCAGCAGTGGTCAGCCCTACGAGCAGTACTTC. Translating it yields CASSGQPYEQYF. V usage is TRBV2 and J usage is TRBJ2-7; D unresolved. The germline CDR1 and CDR2 sequences are SNHLY and FYNNEI. The CDR3 is 12 residues long. V was pared by 4 bases and J by 2 bases, with 6 bases between.

The gene calls are TRBV6-1 and TRBJ2-7, with TRBD1 as a possible D gene (6 bases). Trimming pared 9 bases from V and 6 bases from J, leaving 12 bases between. Germline lookup yields CDR1 MNHNS and CDR2 SASEGT. CDR3 size: 11 residues. DNA of the CDR3: TGTGCCAGTCAACAGGGCTCCGAGCAGTACTTC. This sequence encodes CASQQGSEQYF.

V is TRBV7-9 and J is TRBJ1-5; the D is unclear. V dropped 0 bases and J dropped 0 bases, with 6 bases sitting between them. The CDR3 consists of 15 residues. Germline CDR1 is SEHNR and CDR2 is FQNEAQ (reference sequence). CDR3: CASSLAGDSNQPQHF. In nucleotides, the CDR3 is TGTGCCAGCAGCTTAGCGGGAGATAGCAATCAGCCCCAGCATTTT.

This clone was recorded only once. V and J are TRBV25-1 and TRBJ1-3, with D possibly matching TRBD1 (6 bases). The CDR3 totals 14 residues. In germline, CDR1 is MGHDK, CDR2 SYGVNS. The V gene lost 7 bases and the J gene lost 0 bases, with 10 bases spanning the gap. Written as DNA, the CDR3 is TGTGCCAGCAAGGACAGCTCCTCTGGAAACACCATATATTTT. Amino acid sequence: CASKDSSSGNTIYF.

V and J are TRBV2 and TRBJ2-5, with D unresolved. The germline V gene has CDR1 SNHLY and CDR2 FYNNEI. Trimming removed 4 bases from V and 5 bases from J, with 5 bases in between. The CDR3 runs to 11 residues. In DNA form, the CDR3 reads TGTGCCAGCAGTGTAAAGGAGACCCAGTACTTC. Translating it yields CASSVKETQYF.

The chain recombines TRBV9 with TRBJ2-5; D possibly corresponds to TRBD2 (5 bases). The CDR3 contains 16 residues. V gave up 3 bases and J gave up 2 bases, with 17 bases separating them. The germline CDR1 and CDR2 sequences are SGDLS and YYNGEE. The CDR3 DNA follows: TGTGCCAGCAGCGCGGGAAACCTTCTCCTTCAAGAGACCCAGTACTTC. It is translated as CASSAGNLLLQETQYF.

This clone was seen a few times. This chain joins TRBV18 and TRBJ2-1; 7 bases align to TRBD2. The V gene end was trimmed by 3 bases and the J gene end by 7 bases; junction bases not matched to a gene: 12. There are 16 residues in the CDR3. CDR1 and CDR2 from the germline V gene are KGHSH and LQKENI. CDR3 sequence reads: CASSPTSAWGGNEQFF. DNA of the CDR3: TGTGCCAGCTCACCTACGAGTGCCTGGGGGGGGAATGAGCAGTTCTTC.

The CDR3 here is CASSLNYGAYQETQYF. In nucleotides, the CDR3 is TGTGCCAGCAGTTTAAATTACGGGGCGTACCAAGAGACCCAGTACTTC. This chain links TRBV25-1 with TRBJ2-5; D is tentatively TRBD1 or TRBD2 (5 bases each). The V end was cut by 5 bases, the J end by 0 bases, with 16 bases between. From germline, CDR1 is MGHDK and CDR2 SYGVNS. This CDR3 has 16 residues. The full variable domain, rest sourced from reference TRBV25-1 and TRBJ2-5, is EADIYQTPRYLVIGTGKKITLECSQTMGHDKMYWYQQDPGMELHLIHYSYGVNSTEKGDLSSESTVSRIRTEHFPLTLESARPSHTSQYLCASSLNYGAYQETQYFGPGTRLLVL.

This rearrangement joins TRBV28 to TRBJ1-5; D remains ambiguous. The CDR3 is 14 amino acids. The germline V and J ends were trimmed by 2 bases and 6 bases, with 11 bases remaining between them. Germline V gene data show CDR1 as MDHEN and CDR2 as SYDVKM. In nucleotides, the CDR3 is TGTGCCAGCAGTTTAATTCAGGTGGGTCAGCCCCAGCATTTT. Its protein is CASSLIQVGQPQHF. Drawing the rest from reference TRBV28 and TRBJ1-5, the complete variable domain is DVKVTQSSRYLVKRTGEKVFLECVQDMDHENMFWYRQDPGLGLRLIYFSYDVKMKEKGDIPEGYSVSREKKERFSLILESASTNQTSMYLCASSLIQVGQPQHFGDGTRLSIL.

The V and J genes are TRBV9 and TRBJ1-5; 7 nucleotides align to TRBD1. Germline V CDR1 and CDR2: SGDLS, YYNGEE. The CDR3 runs to 15 residues. The trim removed 4 bases at V and 5 bases at J, leaving 9 bases unmatched. CDR3 DNA: TGTGCCAGCAGCTCACAGGGGATTCGGGATCAGCCCCAGCATTTT. Its protein is CASSSQGIRDQPQHF.

V is TRBV27 and J is TRBJ1-5; D is possibly TRBD1 (6 bases). Germline V gene data show CDR1 as MNHEY and CDR2 as SMNVEV (reference sequence). Trimming took off 5 bases at V and 4 bases at J, with 9 bases between the two ends. This CDR3 region has 13 residues. CDR3 in amino acids: CASSAQGNQPQHF. The CDR3 DNA reads as TGTGCCAGCAGTGCACAGGGTAATCAGCCCCAGCATTTT.

This clone was seen a single time. The V call is TRBV6-6, the J call TRBJ1-5; 7 positions agree with TRBD1. The CDR3 is made up of 13 amino acids. In germline, CDR1 is MNHNY, CDR2 SVGAGI (reference sequence). Germline trimming cut 5 bases from V and 6 bases from J; bases unmatched to any gene: 4. The CDR3 DNA sequence: TGTGCCAGCAGTCACAGGGGAGGTCAGCCCCAGCATTTT. Residues: CASSHRGGQPQHF.

The chain is built from TRBV18 and TRBJ2-2; D is unresolved. CDR3 length equals 13 residues. Germline CDR1 reads KGHSH; CDR2 reads LQKENI. V shed 2 bases and J shed 3 bases, with 4 bases lying between them. CDR3 amino acids: CASSPTHTGELFF. The CDR3 DNA reads as TGTGCCAGCTCACCAACCCACACCGGGGAGCTGTTTTTT.

The chain carries TRBV6-5 and TRBJ2-7; TRBD2 is a possible D gene (5 bases). Germline CDR1 reads MNHEY; CDR2 reads SVGAGI. This CDR3 has 15 amino acids. V lost 3 bases to trimming and J lost 5 bases, with 17 bases between them. The CDR3 DNA sequence: TGTGCCAGCAGTTATGGTGGAGCGGAACGCGACGAGCAGTACTTC. This sequence encodes CASSYGGAERDEQYF.

The J gene is TRBJ2-7, the V gene TRBV5-1; perhaps TRBD2 as D (6 bases). Germline values: CDR1 SGHRS, CDR2 YFSETQ. The CDR3 has 14 residues. V lost 1 base, J lost 2 bases, and 10 bases lay in between. This CDR3 is CASSLRASAYEQYF. CDR3 coding DNA: TGCGCCAGCAGCTTGAGGGCTAGCGCCTACGAGCAGTACTTC.

This clone was detected once. The chain has TRBV28 and TRBJ1-5; D remains ambiguous. V was shortened by 2 bases and J by 1 base, with 9 bases between the two germline ends. The V gene's germline CDR1 is MDHEN and CDR2 SYDVKM. The CDR3 has 15 amino acids. CDR3 loop: CASSLLTPSNQPQHF. CDR3 DNA sequence: TGTGCCAGCAGTTTACTCACACCGAGCAATCAGCCCCAGCATTTT. The complete variable domain, with remaining parts taken from reference TRBV28 and TRBJ1-5, reads DVKVTQSSRYLVKRTGEKVFLECVQDMDHENMFWYRQDPGLGLRLIYFSYDVKMKEKGDIPEGYSVSREKKERFSLILESASTNQTSMYLCASSLLTPSNQPQHFGDGTRLSIL.

V gene TRBV5-8 combines with J gene TRBJ1-2; D unresolved. The germline V gene encodes CDR1 SGHTS and CDR2 YDEGEE. The length of the CDR3 is 11 residues. The V gene lost 7 bases and the J gene lost 8 bases, with 12 bases spanning the gap. This CDR3 reads CASPDRRGYTF. Here the CDR3 DNA reads TGTGCCAGCCCCGACCGACGGGGCTACACCTTC.

The rearrangement uses TRBV6-5 and TRBJ1-6; TRBD1 matches 10 bases. The length of the CDR3 is 14 residues. CDR1 is MNHEY, CDR2 SVGAGI, per germline. Germline trimming cut 2 bases from V and 10 bases from J; bases unmatched to any gene: 2. CDR3 sequence: CASSYRDRGSPLHF. CDR3 coding DNA: TGTGCCAGCAGTTACCGGGACAGGGGATCACCCCTCCACTTT.

This chain uses TRBV27 with TRBJ1-1; no clear D gene. This CDR3 is 15 amino acids long. The germline gives CDR1 MNHEY, CDR2 SMNVEV (reference sequence). V lost 6 bases and J lost 1, with 15 bases in between. In nucleotides, the CDR3 is TGTGCCAGCAGCGCCGCTGGACGGCCGAACACTGAAGCTTTCTTT. Its translation is CASSAAGRPNTEAFF.

Here the CDR3 reads CASSEGDITNTEAFF. For the CDR3, the DNA is TGTGCCAGCAGTGAGGGAGACATAACGAACACTGAAGCTTTCTTT. The rearrangement uses TRBV2 and TRBJ1-1; D not certain. Trimming took 3 bases from V and 1 from J, leaving 12 bases between them. The CDR3 extends over 15 amino acids. CDR1 is SNHLY and CDR2 is FYNNEI in the germline V gene. The variable domain in full, with the rest retrieved from reference TRBV2 and TRBJ1-1, is EPEVTQTPSHQVTQMGQEVILRCVPISNHLYFYWYRQILGQKVEFLVSFYNNEISEKSEIFDDQFSVERPDGSNFTLKIRSTKLEDSAMYFCASSEGDITNTEAFFGQGTRLTVV.

V gene TRBV6-5 combines with J gene TRBJ2-3; D gene unclear. Germline V CDR1 and CDR2: MNHEY, SVGAGI. V was clipped by 6 bases and J by 13 bases, with 17 bases between them. CDR3 length: 12 amino acids. CDR3 protein: CASRGLGSQEYF. The CDR3, as DNA: TGTGCCAGCAGGGGTCTAGGCTCCCAGGAGTATTTT.

The gene calls are TRBV6-1 and TRBJ2-3; no clear D. Trimming pared 7 bases from V and 11 bases from J, leaving 13 bases between. The CDR3 is 11 amino acids. Germline CDR1 is MNHNS and CDR2 is SASEGT. Here the CDR3 reads CASNLGGLQYF. The CDR3 region has the DNA TGTGCCAGCAACTTAGGCGGCTTGCAGTATTTT.

The chain has TRBV5-1 and TRBJ2-5; D may be TRBD1 (5 bases). The CDR3 consists of 14 residues. Germline V gives CDR1 SGHRS, CDR2 YFSETQ. The V end lost 1 base, the J end lost 5 bases, and 12 bases lay between the germline ends. The CDR3 is CASSLYAGWETQYF. CDR3 sequence (DNA): TGCGCCAGCAGCTTGTATGCAGGGTGGGAGACCCAGTACTTC.

The chain carries TRBV7-2 and TRBJ1-4; D uncertain. Germline CDR1 reads SGHTA; CDR2 reads FQGNSA. This CDR3 region has 14 residues. The germline V and J ends were trimmed by 5 bases and 8 bases, with 15 bases remaining between them. The CDR3 nucleotides are TGTGCCAGCAGCCGTCCGGGAAGGGAGGAAAAACTGTTTTTT. Translated: CASSRPGREEKLFF.

This clone was detected a few times. V is TRBV30 and J is TRBJ1-2; D possibly corresponds to TRBD1 (5 bases). The CDR3 covers 12 residues. Trimming removed 1 base from V and 2 bases from J, with 5 bases in between. CDR1 and CDR2 from the germline V gene are GTSNPN and SVGIG (reference sequence). The CDR3: CAWSEGNYGYTF. CDR3 nucleotide sequence: TGTGCCTGGAGTGAGGGGAACTATGGCTACACCTTC.

The chain links TRBV5-6 to TRBJ2-7; 8 bases are shared with TRBD1. In germline, CDR1 is SGHDT, CDR2 YYEEEE. The CDR3 consists of 19 residues. V gave up 3 bases and J gave up 0 bases; unmatched junction bases: 17. CDR3 region: CASSSTSRDRYESSYEQYF. CDR3 DNA sequence: TGTGCCAGCAGCTCGACATCCCGGGACAGGTACGAAAGCTCCTACGAGCAGTACTTC.

V is TRBV27 and J is TRBJ1-1; D call uncertain. The germline V gene has CDR1 MNHEY and CDR2 SMNVEV (reference sequence). The CDR3 spans 14 residues. V was pared by 5 bases and J by 1 base, with 11 bases between. This chain's CDR3 is CASSLLTSNTEAFF. CDR3 nucleotide sequence: TGTGCCAGCAGTCTCCTGACCTCGAACACTGAAGCTTTCTTT.

The chain has TRBV5-1 and TRBJ2-7; D gene uncertain. This CDR3 spans 13 amino acids. Germline V gene lookup returns CDR1 SGHRS and CDR2 YFSETQ. Trimming pared 0 bases from V and 6 bases from J, leaving 10 bases between. CDR3 region: CASSLGSTSEQYF. The CDR3 region has the DNA TGCGCCAGCAGCTTGGGCAGTACATCCGAGCAGTACTTC.

The rearrangement uses TRBV4-2 and TRBJ1-1; D unclear. Looked up from germline, CDR1 is LGHNA and CDR2 is YNFKEQ. This CDR3 is 15 amino acids long. V dropped 1 base and J dropped 4 bases, with 13 bases sitting between them. CDR3 sequence reads: CASSQVGQDRTEAFF. CDR3 in DNA: TGTGCCAGCAGCCAAGTTGGGCAGGATCGCACTGAAGCTTTCTTT.